This TCR beta chain was retrieved from a study of blood T cell repertoires in COVID-19. This clone was picked up a small number of times. Sequencing was performed with immunoSEQ multiplex PCR; in TCRdb, only in-frame clones are kept and a portion is missing. This sample has roughly 310,000 clones, with roughly 90% found just once. The CDR3 is made up of 12 amino acids. V was clipped by 6 bases and J by 7 bases; unmatched bases: 4. The germline V gene has CDR1 MNHEY and CDR2 SVGEGT. The rearrangement links TRBV6-2 or TRBV6-3 to TRBJ1-1; 8 bases are shared with TRBD1. Sequencing was carried out using peripheral blood. The sequence was collected from a woman aged 25 to 39 with COVID-19, enrolled during active disease. The chain's CDR3 is CASSLQGGEAFF. The CDR3 nucleotides read TGTGCCAGCAGCCTACAGGGGGGTGAAGCTTTCTTT.